This T cell receptor beta chain was documented in a study of blood T cell repertoires in COVID-19. This CDR3 spans 15 amino acids. CDR1 is MNHEY and CDR2 is SVGAGI in the germline V gene. After removal of 4 bases from V and 2 bases from J, the junction contained 7 bases not matched to a gene. The data were produced by immunoSEQ multiplex PCR, yet TCRdb's version contains in-frame clones alone and is incomplete. The profile shows a few hundred thousand clones, around 93% of them singletons. This clonotype was obtained from a human donor in a cohort exposed to, infected with or recovered from COVID-19 (not recorded which). The donor label of this sample is uncertain. The specimen sequenced was PBMCs or T cells enriched from blood (not recorded which). This chain links TRBV6-5 with TRBJ1-1; 7 bases match TRBD1. Here the CDR3 DNA reads TGTGCCAGCAGTTCCATCCGGGACAGTAACACTGAAGCTTTCTTT. Protein product: CASSSIRDSNTEAFF.